The 29 T cell receptor beta chains below were found in one sample sequenced in a study of cytomegalovirus exposure and HLA in healthy donors (dated by TCRdb to the late 2010s). The library was produced with the immunoSEQ multiplex PCR assay. For the multiplex PCR, a mixture combining 60 forward primers for TCR Vbeta segments and 13 reverse primers for TCR Jbeta segments was used. The immuneACCESS repertoire file appears here via TCRdb, limited to in-frame rearrangements. These files lack a portion of the clones; in checked studies, under half of the deficit traces to unresolved V genes, and the cause of the others is not known. This sample has about 120,000 clones in its table, and approximately 82% of those were observed once. The biggest ten clones account for roughly 20% of the sample. Material for sequencing was PBMCs. These receptor sequences come from a man between 18 and 29 years old in good health and CMV-seropositive.

This chain links TRBV4-1 with TRBJ2-7; 11 nucleotides match TRBD2. V shed 4 bases, J shed 2 bases, and the junction held 4 bases outside the gene matches. From germline, CDR1 is MGHRA and CDR2 YSYEKL. CDR3 length: 15 residues. In DNA form, the CDR3 reads TGCGCCAGCAGCCCCATAGCGGGGGGGACCTACGAGCAGTACTTC. Encoded protein: CASSPIAGGTYEQYF.

In this sample, this clone turned up once. V is TRBV2 and J is TRBJ1-2; a possible D gene is TRBD1 (5 bases). Germline V CDR1 and CDR2: SNHLY, FYNNEI. V lost 4 bases to trimming and J lost 4 bases, with 10 bases between them. The CDR3 is 13 amino acids. The CDR3 bases are TGTGCCAGCAGTGTAAGGGGCGTCTATGGCTACACCTTC. Encoded protein: CASSVRGVYGYTF.

This clone has only one observation. The chain recombines TRBV27 with TRBJ1-1, with TRBD1 as a possible D gene (5 bases). There are 16 residues in the CDR3. Germline CDR1 and CDR2: MNHEY and SMNVEV (reference sequence). V lost 0 bases and J lost 3, with 14 bases in between. CDR3 sequence reads: CASSLSGQRPDTEAFF. CDR3 nucleotide sequence: TGTGCCAGCAGTTTATCGGGGCAACGACCAGACACTGAAGCTTTCTTT.

The J gene is TRBJ1-6, the V gene TRBV28, with 7 bases identical to TRBD1. In germline, CDR1 is MDHEN, CDR2 SYDVKM. This CDR3 spans 15 amino acids. Trimming took 6 bases from V and 10 from J; bases not matched to a gene: 12. The CDR3 loop is CASSPGRQGGSPLHF. The CDR3 nucleotides read TGTGCCAGCAGCCCCGGGCGACAGGGTGGCTCACCCCTCCACTTT.

This clone was observed a few times. J is TRBJ1-2 and V is TRBV5-6; D remains ambiguous. CDR3 length: 13 residues. V lost 0 bases and J 3 bases, leaving 6 bases between the germline ends. Germline V lookup: CDR1 SGHDT, CDR2 YYEEEE. CDR3 sequence (DNA): TGTGCCAGCAGCTTGGTTACAGACTATGGCTACACCTTC. This encodes CASSLVTDYGYTF.

The chain couples TRBV5-1 to TRBJ1-2; D is unresolved. Trimming shortened V by 0 bases and J by 2 bases, and 5 bases separated the two germline ends. The CDR3 consists of 13 residues. Germline loops: CDR1 SGHRS, CDR2 YFSETQ. The CDR3 nucleotides read TGCGCCAGCAGCTTGGCACTAAACTATGGCTACACCTTC. Translated, it gives CASSLALNYGYTF. Looking up the rest from reference TRBV5-1 and TRBJ1-2 gives the full variable domain: KAGVTQTPRYLIKTRGQQVTLSCSPISGHRSVSWYQQTPGQGLQFLFEYFSETQRNKGNFPGRFSGRQFSNSRSEMNVSTLELGDSALYLCASSLALNYGYTFGSGTRLTVV.

This clone has just one count. The rearrangement uses TRBV4-1 and TRBJ2-7, with TRBD1 matching over 8 bases. Germline CDR1 and CDR2: MGHRA and YSYEKL. This CDR3 spans 15 amino acids. Trimming took 2 bases from V and 3 from J; bases not matched to a gene: 6. The CDR3 DNA reads TGCGCCAGCAGCCAAATGGAAGGACAGGGCTACGAGCAGTACTTC. Its translation is CASSQMEGQGYEQYF.

This sequence joins TRBV11-2 and TRBJ2-1; no clear D. The germline V gene encodes CDR1 SGHAT and CDR2 FQNNGV. V gave up 3 bases and J gave up 8 bases, with 11 bases separating them. The CDR3 has 13 amino acids. The CDR3 sequence is CASSFDGQDEQFF. DNA of the CDR3: TGTGCCAGCAGCTTCGACGGCCAGGATGAGCAGTTCTTC.

The chain uses TRBV2 and TRBJ1-6; D is possibly TRBD1 (5 bases). The ends were cut back, 0 bases at V and 10 bases at J, with 10 bases in the middle. Germline CDR1 SNHLY, CDR2 FYNNEI. This CDR3 spans 14 amino acids. CDR3 sequence reads: CASSEAGVQSPLHF. CDR3 coding DNA: TGTGCCAGCAGTGAAGCAGGGGTTCAGTCACCCCTCCACTTT.

The chain joins TRBV4-1 to TRBJ2-7; D is uncertain. The germline V gene encodes CDR1 MGHRA and CDR2 YSYEKL. V was pared by 4 bases and J by 4 bases, with 17 bases between. The CDR3 totals 15 residues. In DNA, the CDR3 is TGCGCCAGCAGCCTAGATTCGGCAGGTCAGTACGAGCAGTACTTC. Residues: CASSLDSAGQYEQYF.

The chain employs TRBV5-6 and TRBJ1-3; tentatively, D is TRBD1 (5 bases). Trimming took off 2 bases at V and 1 base at J, with 13 bases between the two ends. CDR3 length: 16 residues. CDR1 is SGHDT and CDR2 is YYEEEE in the germline V gene. The CDR3 nucleotides read TGTGCCAGCAGCTTCGGACAAGCGGGGTCTGGAAACACCATATATTTT. Residues: CASSFGQAGSGNTIYF.

The rearrangement joins TRBV27 to TRBJ1-1; D not resolved. This CDR3 is built from 12 residues. The V end lost 8 bases, the J end lost 8 bases, and 15 bases lay between the germline ends. Germline V CDR1 and CDR2: MNHEY, SMNVEV (reference sequence). The DNA of the CDR3 is TGTGCCAGCGCCGGACGGAGGACCGAAGCTTTCTTT. This translates into CASAGRRTEAFF.

This rearrangement joins TRBV5-1 to TRBJ2-2; 7 nucleotides align to TRBD1. The CDR3 covers 16 residues. From germline, CDR1 is SGHRS and CDR2 YFSETQ. V lost 4 bases, J lost 1 base, and 7 bases stayed unmatched. The CDR3 reads CASSLQQGMNTGELFF. As DNA, the CDR3 is TGCGCCAGCAGCCTACAACAGGGGATGAACACCGGGGAGCTGTTTTTT. The whole variable domain, filled in from reference TRBV5-1 and TRBJ2-2, reads KAGVTQTPRYLIKTRGQQVTLSCSPISGHRSVSWYQQTPGQGLQFLFEYFSETQRNKGNFPGRFSGRQFSNSRSEMNVSTLELGDSALYLCASSLQQGMNTGELFFGEGSRLTVL.

CDR3 protein: CASSKNGVSSYNEQFF. In DNA form, the CDR3 reads TGTGCCAGCAGCAAAAACGGGGTCAGCTCCTACAATGAGCAGTTCTTC. The rearrangement uses TRBV5-4 and TRBJ2-1, with D tentatively TRBD2 (5 bases). Trimming took 4 bases from V and 0 from J, leaving 14 bases between them. CDR3 length: 16 amino acids. From germline, CDR1 is SGHNT and CDR2 YYREEE (reference sequence).

The chain carries TRBV5-1 and TRBJ1-5; TRBD1 might be the D (5 bases). The germline V gene encodes CDR1 SGHRS and CDR2 YFSETQ. The CDR3 is 14 amino acids. The V end lost 4 bases, the J end lost 0 bases, and 8 bases lay between the germline ends. The CDR3 loop reads CASSPGISNQPQHF. The CDR3 DNA sequence: TGCGCCAGCAGCCCAGGGATTAGCAATCAGCCCCAGCATTTT.

The V and J genes are TRBV7-2 and TRBJ1-1; no definite D call. Trimming shortened V by 5 bases and J by 4 bases, and 11 bases separated the two germline ends. Germline lookup yields CDR1 SGHTA and CDR2 FQGNSA. This CDR3 is built from 13 residues. As DNA, the CDR3 is TGTGCCAGCAGCCTTTCCACGGGCACTGAAGCTTTCTTT. It is translated as CASSLSTGTEAFF. Drawing the rest from reference TRBV7-2 and TRBJ1-1, the complete variable domain is GAGVSQSPSNKVTEKGKDVELRCDPISGHTALYWYRQSLGQGLEFLIYFQGNSAPDKSGLPSDRFSAERTGGSVSTLTIQRTQQEDSAVYLCASSLSTGTEAFFGQGTRLTVV.

This clone was seen only a few times. The CDR3 sequence is CASSYGAASTDTQYF. The CDR3 region has the DNA TGTGCCAGCAGTTACGGAGCGGCTAGCACAGATACGCAGTATTTT. This chain links TRBV6-5 with TRBJ2-3; D is possibly TRBD2 (5 bases). The CDR3 spans 15 residues. Trimming pared 2 bases from V and 0 bases from J, leaving 9 bases between. Looked up from germline, CDR1 is MNHEY and CDR2 is SVGAGI.

This rearrangement joins TRBV5-4 to TRBJ1-2; no firm D call. In germline, CDR1 is SGHNT, CDR2 YYREEE (reference sequence). The CDR3 extends over 14 amino acids. V gave up 4 bases and J gave up 7 bases, with 17 bases separating them. Here the CDR3 reads CASSVSGRGGGYTF. The CDR3 DNA follows: TGTGCCAGCAGCGTCTCGGGTCGCGGTGGTGGCTACACCTTC.

The chain is built from TRBV30 and TRBJ2-3; TRBD2 might be the D (6 bases). The CDR3 is 13 residues long. Germline assignment: CDR1 GTSNPN and CDR2 SVGIG (reference sequence). V shed 6 bases and J shed 2 bases, with 12 bases lying between them. The CDR3 sequence: CACSGPHTDTQYF. CDR3 bases: TGTGCCTGTAGCGGCCCTCACACAGATACGCAGTATTTT.

The rearrangement joins TRBV27 to TRBJ1-4; TRBD1 aligns across 7 bases. CDR1 is MNHEY, CDR2 SMNVEV, per germline (reference sequence). The CDR3 sequence is 14 residues long. With V trimmed by 5 bases and J by 4 bases, 4 bases remained unmatched. CDR3 residues: CASSPGQLNEKLFF. CDR3 bases: TGTGCCAGCAGTCCGGGACAGCTTAATGAAAAACTGTTTTTT. Full variable domain (outside the CDR3, taken from reference TRBV27 and TRBJ1-4): EAQVTQNPRYLITVTGKKLTVTCSQNMNHEYMSWYRQDPGLGLRQIYYSMNVEVTDKGDVPEGYKVSRKEKRNFPLILESPSPNQTSLYFCASSPGQLNEKLFFGSGTQLSVL.

This clone has only one observation. V gene TRBV11-2 combines with J gene TRBJ2-2; no reliable D call. Germline lookup yields CDR1 SGHAT and CDR2 FQNNGV. V was pared by 1 base and J by 5 bases, with 5 bases between. The CDR3 extends over 13 amino acids. The CDR3 nucleotides read TGTGCCAGCAGCTTAGTCGTTACCGGGGAGCTGTTTTTT. It translates to CASSLVVTGELFF. Full variable domain (rest looked up from reference TRBV11-2 and TRBJ2-2): EAGVAQSPRYKIIEKRQSVAFWCNPISGHATLYWYQQILGQGPKLLIQFQNNGVVDDSQLPKDRFSAERLKGVDSTLKIQPAKLEDSAVYLCASSLVVTGELFFGEGSRLTVL.

V is TRBV10-1 and J is TRBJ2-2; D might be TRBD2 (5 bases). The CDR3 totals 14 residues. Germline loops: CDR1 WNHNN, CDR2 SYGVQD (reference sequence). V gave up 2 bases and J gave up 4 bases, with 8 bases separating them. CDR3: CASSEGLTTGELFF. The CDR3 nucleotides read TGCGCCAGCAGTGAGGGACTTACCACCGGGGAGCTGTTTTTT.

This chain joins TRBV15 and TRBJ1-4, with 9 bases matching TRBD1. CDR3 length: 16 amino acids. V trimming: 1 base; J trimming: 6 bases; junction bases outside the gene matches: 6. Per the germline V gene, CDR1 is LNHNV and CDR2 is YYDKDF (reference sequence). The CDR3: CATSRATGTGHEKLFF. The CDR3 DNA reads TGTGCCACCAGCAGAGCCACCGGGACAGGGCATGAAAAACTGTTTTTT.

The chain links TRBV19 to TRBJ1-1; TRBD1 agrees at 11 bases. The CDR3 has 13 residues. The V gene end was trimmed by 9 bases and the J gene end by 5 bases; junction bases not matched to a gene: 5. Germline V gene sequence: CDR1 LNHDA, CDR2 SQIVND (reference sequence). The CDR3, as DNA: TGTGCCAGCTGGGACAGGGGGGGTACTGAAGCTTTCTTT. Its protein product is CASWDRGGTEAFF.

The chain has TRBV30 and TRBJ1-3, with 7 bases fitting TRBD1. The germline V gene encodes CDR1 GTSNPN and CDR2 SVGIG (reference sequence). The V segment lost 0 bases and the J segment 0 bases; nucleotides outside the gene matches: 2. The CDR3 consists of 15 residues. The CDR3 protein is CAWSVGQVSGNTIYF. CDR3 in DNA: TGTGCCTGGAGTGTAGGACAGGTCTCTGGAAACACCATATATTTT.

J is TRBJ2-2 and V is TRBV19; D might be TRBD2 (6 bases). The ends were cut back, 6 bases at V and 6 bases at J, with 20 bases in the middle. There are 16 residues in the CDR3. Looked up from germline, CDR1 is LNHDA and CDR2 is SQIVND (reference sequence). This CDR3 is CASRDKTSFGAGELFF. For the CDR3, the DNA is TGTGCCAGTAGGGATAAAACTAGCTTTGGTGCCGGGGAGCTGTTTTTT. Using reference TRBV19 and TRBJ2-2 for the parts outside the CDR3, the full variable domain is DGGITQSPKYLFRKEGQNVTLSCEQNLNHDAMYWYRQDPGQGLRLIYYSQIVNDFQKGDIAEGYSVSREKKESFPLTVTSAQKNPTAFYLCASRDKTSFGAGELFFGEGSRLTVL.

The V call is TRBV28, the J call TRBJ1-3; D is unclear. CDR3 size: 12 residues. V lost 8 bases and J 3 bases, leaving 8 bases between the germline ends. Germline-derived CDR1 and CDR2 are MDHEN and SYDVKM. CDR3 sequence: CASGVGGNTIYF. CDR3 sequence (DNA): TGTGCCAGCGGAGTGGGTGGAAACACCATATATTTT.

The gene calls are TRBV15 and TRBJ2-7; D is possibly TRBD1 (6 bases). Between the trimmed V and J ends, which lost 0 bases and 2 bases, there was a span of 14 bases. Looked up from germline, CDR1 is LNHNV and CDR2 is YYDKDF (reference sequence). The CDR3 extends over 16 amino acids. CDR3 nucleotides: TGTGCCACCAGCAGAGATTGGGGACAAGCTACCTACGAGCAGTACTTC. Its protein product is CATSRDWGQATYEQYF.

J is TRBJ2-5 and V is TRBV10-3, with 11 bases fitting TRBD1. V lost 6 bases, J lost 11 bases, and 11 bases stayed unmatched. Germline CDR1 and CDR2: ENHRY and SYGVKD. This CDR3 has 14 residues. CDR3 nucleotide sequence: TGTGCCATCAGGGACGTGGACAGGGGGCGAGAGCAGTACTTC. Protein: CAIRDVDRGREQYF.